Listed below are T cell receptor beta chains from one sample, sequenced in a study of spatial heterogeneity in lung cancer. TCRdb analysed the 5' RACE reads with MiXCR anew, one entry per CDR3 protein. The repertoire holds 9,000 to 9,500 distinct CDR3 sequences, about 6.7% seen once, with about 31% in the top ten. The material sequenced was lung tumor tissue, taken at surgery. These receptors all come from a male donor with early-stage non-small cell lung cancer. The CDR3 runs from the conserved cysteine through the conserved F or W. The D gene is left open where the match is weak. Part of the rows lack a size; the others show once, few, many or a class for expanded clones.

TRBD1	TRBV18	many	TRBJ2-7	TGTGCCAGCTCACAGACAGGGTCCGAGCAGTACTTC	CASSQTGSEQYF
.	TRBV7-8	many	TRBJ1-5	TGTGCCAGCAGCCCGGACGGCGACAATCAGCCCCAGCATTTT	CASSPDGDNQPQHF
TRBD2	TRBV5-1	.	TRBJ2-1	TGCGCCAGCAGCCTCCGGGTGGGAGCGGGGGGGCGCAATGAGCAGTTCTTC	CASSLRVGAGGRNEQFF
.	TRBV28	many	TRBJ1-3	TGTGCCAGCAGTCCTTTTCCGGGACGGAACTCTGGAAACACCATATATTTT	CASSPFPGRNSGNTIYF
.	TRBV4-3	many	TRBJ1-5	TGCGCCAGCAGCCAAGAATGGGGGGGCAATCAGCCCCAGCATTTT	CASSQEWGGNQPQHF
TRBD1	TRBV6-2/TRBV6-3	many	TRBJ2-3	TGTGCCAGCAGTCGAAACAGGGGAGCAGATACGCAGTATTTT	CASSRNRGADTQYF
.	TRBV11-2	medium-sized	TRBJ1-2	TGTGCCAGCAGCTTAGCAGCCGGGTTGTTTTGGGGCTACACCTTC	CASSLAAGLFWGYTF
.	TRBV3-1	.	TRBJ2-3	TGTGCCAGCAGCCTACATCAGAGAGGACCCTCCACAGATACGCAGTATTTT	CASSLHQRGPSTDTQYF
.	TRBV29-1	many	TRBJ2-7	TGCAGCGTTGAGGGGGGAGGCTACGAGCAGTACTTC	CSVEGGGYEQYF
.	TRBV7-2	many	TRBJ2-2	TGTGCCAGCAGCTTATCTATCGGGGAGCTGTTTTTT	CASSLSIGELFF